What follows are 5 T cell receptor beta chains derived from one specimen sequenced in a study of sequential checkpoint blockade in melanoma. Sample treatment: randomized to nivolumab then ipilimumab (arm A) or the reverse (arm B). Assay used: immunoSEQ multiplex PCR; TCRdb lists only in-frame clones, some missing. The profile shows tens of thousands of clones, 86% of them singletons. Material: CD8+ T cells sorted from blood (inferred from file names), obtained from a patient given nivolumab and ipilimumab in sequence. The receptors derive from a human donor with melanoma.

The chain uses TRBV4-3 and TRBJ2-3; no firm D call. The CDR3 runs 15 residues. Trimming cost V 2 bases and J 7 bases, with 16 bases left between them. Germline assignment: CDR1 LGHNA and CDR2 YSLEER. CDR3 residues: CASSQSLTGLYTQYF. The CDR3 DNA follows: TGCGCCAGCAGCCAAAGCTTAACGGGTTTGTATACGCAGTATTTT.

This rearrangement joins TRBV9 to TRBJ2-1, with D tentatively TRBD2 (6 bases). This CDR3 contains 15 residues. Germline V gene sequence: CDR1 SGDLS, CDR2 YYNGEE. Trimming removed 3 bases from V and 0 bases from J, with 10 bases in between. CDR3 protein: CASSAGGTSYNEQFF. The DNA for the CDR3 is TGTGCCAGCAGCGCCGGCGGGACCTCCTACAATGAGCAGTTCTTC.

The CDR3 sequence: CASSLGQFNNQPQHF. The CDR3 DNA is TGTGCCAGCAGCTTGGGACAATTCAACAATCAGCCCCAGCATTTT. The V and J genes are TRBV7-6 and TRBJ1-5; a possible D gene is TRBD1 (6 bases). With 3 bases removed from V and 3 bases from J, the gap between germline ends came to 12 bases. The V gene's germline CDR1 is SGHVS and CDR2 FNYEAQ. The CDR3 loop spans 15 amino acids.

The J gene is TRBJ2-3, the V gene TRBV4-1; D not certain. Trimming left V 0 bases short and J 4 bases short, with 11 bases between. The CDR3 is 15 residues long. Per the germline V gene, CDR1 is MGHRA and CDR2 is YSYEKL. CDR3 amino acids: CASSQESRYADTQYF. In DNA, the CDR3 is TGCGCCAGCAGCCAAGAATCCCGGTACGCAGATACGCAGTATTTT.

This clone was recorded once. The chain carries TRBV6-5 and TRBJ2-3; 8 bases are shared with TRBD2. Germline V gene lookup returns CDR1 MNHEY and CDR2 SVGAGI. There are 16 residues in the CDR3. J lost 3 bases, V lost 0 bases, and 5 bases had no gene match. Written as DNA, the CDR3 is TGTGCCAGCAGTTACTCGACCAGCGGGAGAACAGATACGCAGTATTTT. It encodes CASSYSTSGRTDTQYF.